The TCR beta chain under discussion was sequenced for a study of T cells in Graves' hyperthyroidism and ophthalmopathy. The CDR3 regions of TCR beta were amplified from RNA transcripts. HTBI primers were used for first-round RT-PCR of the TCR CDR3. Each CDR3 protein is one row after TCRdb ran MiXCR on the multiplex PCR reads. The sample records approximately 370,000 distinct CDR3 sequences, about 18% being singletons. The sequenced sample was blood. The source of this sequence is a woman in her twenties or thirties with Graves' hyperthyroidism that later progressed to Graves' ophthalmopathy.

CDR3 amino acids: CASSQDPGPAGAEQYF. CDR3 nucleotide sequence: TGCGCCAGCAGCCAAGATCCAGGGCCGGCTGGGGCCGAGCAGTACTTC. The rearrangement links TRBV4-1 to TRBJ2-7, with a tentative D call TRBD1 (5 bases). The CDR3 has 16 residues. Germline CDR1 is MGHRA and CDR2 is YSYEKL. Trimming removed 0 bases at V and 6 bases at J, with 18 bases between.